This entry lists 24 T cell receptor gamma chains sequenced from one sample in a study of γδ T cells in repeated Plasmodium falciparum infection. Vgamma9/Vdelta2+ and Vdelta2-negative gammadelta T cells were flow-sorted from PBMC for bulk sequencing. TCRdb called clones anew from the multiplex PCR reads with CATT. This sample has about 5,000 gamma-chain clones, with around 3.6% found just once. Material: gamma-delta T cells from blood. Receptors were obtained from a pool of human donors (malaria-infected and uninfected, not separated).

Worth noting for this clone: The protein held in TCRdb is that of a much larger clone and does not match this DNA's translation at residue 10, likely because of a read error; the protein shown is translated from the DNA. The chain links TRGV9 to TRGJP. The CDR3 extends over 18 amino acids. CDR1 and CDR2 from the germline V gene are GITISATS and ISYDGTV (reference sequence). V dropped 0 bases and J dropped 8; count of bases not matched to a gene: 10. The CDR3 region has the DNA TGTGCCTTGTGGGAGGTGCAGGGGAGAAAGTTGGGCAAAAAAATCAAGGTATTT. The encoded protein is CALWEVQGRKLGKKIKVF.

This clone is deemed medium-sized. The rearrangement uses TRGV9 and TRGJP. Germline V CDR1 and CDR2: GITISATS, ISYDGTV (reference sequence). The CDR3 consists of 17 residues. Trimming removed 2 bases from V and 5 bases from J; junction bases left unmatched: 6. The CDR3 sequence is CALWEAQKELGKKIKVF. The DNA for the CDR3 is TGTGCCTTGTGGGAGGCACAAAAAGAGTTGGGCAAAAAAATCAAGGTATTT.

This clone was seen only a few times. This chain links TRGV9 with TRGJP. Here the J gene came from matching the DNA to germline, since TCRdb omits it. The CDR3 sequence is 17 residues long. Trimming cost V 4 bases and J 4 bases; bases outside gene matches: 7. Germline lookup yields CDR1 GITISATS and CDR2 ISYDGTV (reference sequence). CDR3 residues: CALWDDTQELGKKIKVF. For the CDR3, the DNA is TGTGCCTTGTGGGACGACACACAAGAGTTGGGCAAAAAAATCAAGGTATTT.

To note about this clone: This DNA's translation differs at residue 10 from TCRdb's protein, which comes from a much larger clone; a read error is likely, and the protein shown is translated from the DNA. The gene calls are TRGV9 and TRGJP. Per germline, CDR1 GITISATS and CDR2 ISYDGTV (reference sequence). The CDR3 consists of 15 residues. This CDR3 is CALWSQELGRKIKVF. The CDR3 bases are TGTGCCTTGTGGTCGCAAGAGTTGGGCAGAAAAATCAAGGTATTT.

This clone showed up just a few times. The TCRdb protein comes from a much larger clone and disagrees with this DNA's translation at residue 5, likely due to a read error; the protein given here is derived from the DNA. This chain uses TRGV4 with TRGJ1 or TRGJ2. Germline CDR1 is EGSTGY and CDR2 is YDSYTSSV. V was clipped by 5 bases and J by 0 bases; unmatched bases: 4. This CDR3 contains 13 residues. The CDR3 loop is CATWGPNYYKKLF. The CDR3 DNA reads as TGTGCCACCTGGGGGCCGAATTATTATAAGAAACTCTTT.

As concerns this clone: A far more abundant clone sits one base away, making this likely a read error. Other nucleotide sequences in the sample specify the same CDR3. The V gene is TRGV9, the J gene TRGJP. No J segment appears in TCRdb, so it was assigned here by matching the sequence to germline. CDR1 is GITISATS, CDR2 ISYDGTV, per germline (reference sequence). The CDR3 is made up of 17 amino acids. V dropped 2 bases and J dropped 11; count of bases not matched to a gene: 12. The CDR3 DNA reads as TGTGCCTTGTGGGAGGGTACTTACGAGCTGGGCAAAAAAATCAAGGTATTT. Translated, it gives CALWEGTYELGKKIKVF.

The table lists this clone with a few counts. TCRdb pairs this DNA with a much larger clone's protein that differs at residue 15, likely a read error; the protein shown was translated from the DNA. The chain has TRGV9 and TRGJP. No J gene was available from TCRdb, and it was assigned here by a germline match of the DNA. CDR3 size: 22 residues. CDR1 GITISATS and CDR2 ISYDGTV come from the germline V gene (reference sequence). The CDR3 region is CALWGSKGSRWSQESGKKIKVF. CDR3 nucleotide sequence: TGTGCCTTGTGGGGGAGTAAAGGGTCCCGCTGGTCTCAAGAGTCGGGCAAAAAAATCAAGGTATTT.

Ten or more counts support this clone. The amino acid sequence in TCRdb belongs to a much larger clone and departs from this DNA's translation at residue 11, likely a sequencing read error; the sequence shown is translated from the DNA. The chain has TRGV4 and TRGJP1. The germline V gene has CDR1 EGSTGY and CDR2 YDSYTSSV. This CDR3 is built from 16 residues. The CDR3 is CATWDGFHHTVWFKIF. CDR3 sequence (DNA): TGTGCCACCTGGGATGGGTTCCATCACACTGTTTGGTTCAAGATATTT.

Regarding this clone: A read error likely explains this, since a far larger clone differs by one base. It is unclear where the CDR3 begins or ends on the DNA, so no DNA is shown, and the CDR3 is as TCRdb lists it. The V gene is listed as TRGV9; no J gene was called. The CDR3 region is 30 residues in length, termini included. Germline V gene lookup returns CDR1 GITISATS and CDR2 ISYDGTV (reference sequence). CDR3: CTLWEVIIRNSLAVEQHLLSQVSIGRIQHF.

This clone came up a few times. The mismatch at residue 13 between this DNA's translation and the TCRdb protein of a much larger clone likely reflects a read error; the protein shown is translated from the DNA. The V and J genes are TRGV9 and TRGJP. Here the J gene came from matching the DNA to germline, since TCRdb omits it. Germline assignment: CDR1 GITISATS and CDR2 ISYDGTV (reference sequence). The CDR3 is made up of 17 amino acids. The CDR3 spells CALWEALEELGKEIKVF. DNA of the CDR3: TGTGCCTTGTGGGAGGCCCTGGAAGAGTTGGGCAAAGAAATCAAGGTATTT.

This clone was found a few times. TCRdb has a much larger clone's protein, which differs at residue 5 from the translation of this DNA, likely because of a read error; what is shown is the protein translated from the DNA. V and J are TRGV8 and TRGJ1 or TRGJ2. Here the J gene came from matching the DNA to germline, since TCRdb omits it. Germline CDR1 is VENAVY and CDR2 is YDSYNSRV. The CDR3 runs 13 residues. CDR3 DNA: TGTGCCACCTGGAATAGGCGGAGGTATAAGAAACTCTTT. Translating it yields CATWNRRRYKKLF.

Comments on this clone: With only one base between it and a far larger clone, this is likely a read error. The sample carries other DNA sequences with the same CDR3. The rearrangement links TRGV5 to TRGJ1 or TRGJ2. Because TCRdb records no J gene, it was assigned here through a match of the DNA to germline. The CDR3 is 13 amino acids. Germline CDR1 and CDR2: VINAFY and YDVSNSKD. The CDR3 spells CATWARVGFKKLF. CDR3 coding DNA: TGCGCCACCTGGGCCCGGGTGGGGTTTAAGAAACTCTTT.

As for this clone: This DNA's translation differs at residue 14 from TCRdb's protein, which comes from a much larger clone; a read error is likely, and the protein shown is translated from the DNA. The chain uses TRGV9 and TRGJP. TCRdb offers no J gene call, so here the DNA was matched to germline to obtain one. In germline, CDR1 is GITISATS, CDR2 ISYDGTV (reference sequence). CDR3 length: 21 amino acids. In DNA form, the CDR3 reads TGTGCCTTGTGGGAGGGCGGCCCCCAGACCCCCCAAGAGTGGGGCAAAAAAATCAAGGTATTT. Its protein is CALWEGGPQTPQEWGKKIKVF.

This clone has just a few counts. The chain combines TRGV4 with TRGJ1 or TRGJ2. The germline V gene has CDR1 EGSTGY and CDR2 YDSYTSSV. The CDR3 spans 18 residues. After removal of 6 bases from V and 2 bases from J, the junction contained 22 bases not matched to a gene. As DNA, the CDR3 is TGTGCCACCTGGATGGACGGCGGTATCCCCCTACATTATTATAAGAAACTCTTT. Its translation: CATWMDGGIPLHYYKKLF.

This clone has a handful of counts. A read error likely explains this, since a far larger clone differs by one base. The limits of the CDR3 on the DNA are not certain, so only TCRdb's listed CDR3 is given. No J gene was named, though the V gene is TRGV8. The CDR3 is 32 amino acids long, termini counted. In germline, CDR1 is VENAVY, CDR2 YDSYNSRV. This chain's CDR3 is CATWDGDFIIRNSLAVEQHLLSQVSIGRIQHF.

By share, this clone counts as large. This specimen includes other DNA sequences encoding the same CDR3. This chain connects TRGV4 to TRGJ1 or TRGJ2. The CDR3 covers 13 residues. V dropped 3 bases and J dropped 0; count of bases not matched to a gene: 2. CDR1 is EGSTGY, CDR2 YDSYTSSV, per germline. CDR3 residues: CATWDSNYYKKLF. The DNA of the CDR3 is TGTGCCACCTGGGATTCGAATTATTATAAGAAACTCTTT.

Concerning this clone itself: TCRdb pairs this DNA with a much larger clone's protein that differs at residue 5, likely a read error; the protein shown was translated from the DNA. In DNA form, the CDR3 reads TGTGCCACCTGGGGTGGGCCTGAAAATTATAAGAAACTCTTT. It specifies CATWGGPENYKKLF. The chain has TRGV4 and TRGJ1 or TRGJ2. TCRdb lists no J gene, so it was determined here by aligning the DNA to germline. Germline CDR1 reads EGSTGY; CDR2 reads YDSYTSSV. The CDR3 loop spans 14 amino acids.

This clone was observed a handful of times. This likely reflects a read error, since a far larger clone is one base away. Other DNA sequences in the sample encode the same CDR3. This sequence joins TRGV9 and TRGJP. TCRdb records no J gene; here it was assigned by comparing the DNA to germline. The CDR3 totals 17 residues. Germline CDR1 is GITISATS and CDR2 is ISYDGTV (reference sequence). This CDR3 is CALWEQRQELGKKIKVF. The CDR3 nucleotides read TGCGCCTTGTGGGAGCAAAGGCAAGAGTTGGGCAAAAAAATCAAGGTATTT.

In regard to this clone: A far more abundant clone sits one base away, making this likely a read error. Other DNA sequences from this sample encode an identical CDR3 as well. This rearrangement joins TRGV9 to TRGJ1 or TRGJ2. TCRdb is silent on the J gene; assignment here came from matching the DNA to germline. The CDR3 covers 15 residues. Germline lookup yields CDR1 GITISATS and CDR2 ISYDGTV (reference sequence). The CDR3 sequence: CALWGPPLNYYKKLF. CDR3 coding DNA: TGTGCCTTGTGGGGTCCGCCCCTCAATTACTATAAGAAACTCTTT.

In this sample, this clone turned up many times. TCRdb's protein does not match the DNA translation at residue 7; the protein provided is translated from the DNA. The genes are TRGV3 and TRGJ1 or TRGJ2. The CDR3 length is 13 residues. The ends lost 0 bases at V and 3 bases at J; junction bases unmatched: 2. Germline CDR1 reads VTNTFY; CDR2 reads YDVSTARD (reference sequence). CDR3 residues: CATWDRVYYKKLF. CDR3 nucleotides: TGTGCCACCTGGGACAGGGTTTATTATAAGAAACTCTTT.

This clone is labeled large. The same CDR3 is also encoded by other DNA sequences in this sample. This chain links TRGV9 with TRGJP. CDR3 length equals 18 residues. The J segment lost 6 bases and the V segment lost 0 bases, leaving 8 bases of the junction unmatched. Per germline, CDR1 GITISATS and CDR2 ISYDGTV (reference sequence). CDR3 residues: CALWEVPSGELGKKIKVF. The CDR3 nucleotides are TGTGCCTTGTGGGAGGTGCCAAGCGGAGAGTTGGGCAAAAAAATCAAGGTATTT.

This clone is labeled medium-sized. The chain has TRGV9 and TRGJP. There are 17 residues in the CDR3. CDR1 is GITISATS and CDR2 is ISYDGTV in the germline V gene (reference sequence). V shed 4 bases and J 5 bases; nucleotides not matched to a gene: 8. Written as DNA, the CDR3 is TGTGCCTTGTGGGAACGAACTGAAGAGTTGGGCAAAAAAATCAAGGTATTT. Amino acid sequence: CALWERTEELGKKIKVF.

This clone is categorized as medium-sized. The J gene is TRGJ1 or TRGJ2, the V gene TRGV9. Germline assignment: CDR1 GITISATS and CDR2 ISYDGTV (reference sequence). CDR3 size: 11 residues. V lost 2 bases to trimming and J lost 10 bases; unmatched junction nucleotides: 5. CDR3 amino acids: CALWEGGKKLF. The CDR3 nucleotides are TGTGCCTTGTGGGAGGGCGGGAAGAAACTCTTT.

This clone was recorded at least ten times. Since a far larger clone is one base different, this is likely a read error. Other DNA sequences in the same sample also yield this CDR3. V is TRGV4 and J is TRGJ1 or TRGJ2. The CDR3 length is 15 residues. J lost 2 bases, V lost 0 bases, and 7 bases had no gene match. Germline-derived CDR1 and CDR2 are EGSTGY and YDSYTSSV. For the CDR3, the DNA is TGTGCCACCTGGGATGGGCCTGGGGATTATTATAAGAAACTCTTT. It translates to CATWDGPGDYYKKLF.